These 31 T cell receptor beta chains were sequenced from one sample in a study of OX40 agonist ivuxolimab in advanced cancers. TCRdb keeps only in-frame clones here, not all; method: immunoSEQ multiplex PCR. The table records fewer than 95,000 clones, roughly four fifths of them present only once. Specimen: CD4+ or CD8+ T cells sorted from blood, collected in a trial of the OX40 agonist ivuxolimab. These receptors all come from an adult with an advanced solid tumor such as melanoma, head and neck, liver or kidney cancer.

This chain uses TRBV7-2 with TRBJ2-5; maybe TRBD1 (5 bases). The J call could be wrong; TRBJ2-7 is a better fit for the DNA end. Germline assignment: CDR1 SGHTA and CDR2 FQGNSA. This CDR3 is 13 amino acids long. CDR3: CASSSGAGNEQYF. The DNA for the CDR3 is TGTGCCAGCAGCTCTGGGGCAGGGAACGAGCAGTACTTC.

The CDR3, as DNA: TGTGCCAGTAGTTCCAGGGGCGGGGGTTACTACGAGCAGTACTTC. Amino acid sequence: CASSSRGGGYYEQYF. This chain joins TRBV19 and TRBJ2-7; possible D gene TRBD2, 7 bases. The CDR3 length is 15 residues. V was cut by 5 bases and J by 3 bases, with 17 bases left in between. Looked up from germline, CDR1 is LNHDA and CDR2 is SQIVND (reference sequence).

As DNA, the CDR3 is TGTGCCAGCAGCCCTGGGGGGGGAGGCTATGGCTACACCTTC. Translated: CASSPGGGGYGYTF. The chain uses TRBV7-8 and TRBJ1-2; TRBD1 is a possible D gene (5 bases). There are 14 residues in the CDR3. Germline-derived CDR1 and CDR2 are SGHVS and FQNEAQ. V was shortened by 5 bases and J by 4 bases, with 14 bases between the two germline ends.

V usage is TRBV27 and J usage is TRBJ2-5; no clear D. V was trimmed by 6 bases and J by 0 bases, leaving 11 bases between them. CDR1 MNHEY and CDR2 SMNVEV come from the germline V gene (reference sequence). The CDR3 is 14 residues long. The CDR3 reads CASSPRGYQETQYF. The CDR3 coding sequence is TGTGCCAGCAGCCCCCGTGGGTACCAAGAGACCCAGTACTTC.

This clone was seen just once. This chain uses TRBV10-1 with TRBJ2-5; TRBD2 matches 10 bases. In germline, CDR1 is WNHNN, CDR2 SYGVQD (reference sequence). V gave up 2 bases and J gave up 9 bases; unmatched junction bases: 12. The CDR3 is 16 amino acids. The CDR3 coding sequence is TGCGCCAGCAGTGAGATAGCGGGGGGCCTTTTCTCGTCCCAGTACTTC. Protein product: CASSEIAGGLFSSQYF.

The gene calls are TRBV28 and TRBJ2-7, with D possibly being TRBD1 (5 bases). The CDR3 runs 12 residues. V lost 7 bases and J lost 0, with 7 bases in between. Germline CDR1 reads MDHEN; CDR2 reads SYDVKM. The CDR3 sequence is CASNRGSYEQYV. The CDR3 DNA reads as TGTGCCAGCAATAGGGGCTCCTACGAGCAGTACGTC.

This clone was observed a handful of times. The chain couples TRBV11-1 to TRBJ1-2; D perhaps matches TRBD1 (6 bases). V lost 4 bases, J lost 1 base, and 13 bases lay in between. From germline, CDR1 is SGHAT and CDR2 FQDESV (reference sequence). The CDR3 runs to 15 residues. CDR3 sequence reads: CASSYGQNDNYGYTF. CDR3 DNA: TGTGCCAGCAGCTACGGACAGAACGATAACTATGGCTACACCTTC.

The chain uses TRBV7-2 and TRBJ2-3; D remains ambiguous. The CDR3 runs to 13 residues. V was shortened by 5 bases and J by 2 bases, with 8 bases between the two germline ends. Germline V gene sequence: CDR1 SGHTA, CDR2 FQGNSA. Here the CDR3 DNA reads TGTGCCAGCAGCCGGATGTCCACAGATACGCAGTATTTT. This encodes CASSRMSTDTQYF.

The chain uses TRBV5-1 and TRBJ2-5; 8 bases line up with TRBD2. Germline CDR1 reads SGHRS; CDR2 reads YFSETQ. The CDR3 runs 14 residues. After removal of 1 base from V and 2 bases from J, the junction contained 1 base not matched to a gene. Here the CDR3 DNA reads TGCGCCAGCAGCTTGACTAGCGGACAAGAGACCCAGTACTTC. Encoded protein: CASSLTSGQETQYF.

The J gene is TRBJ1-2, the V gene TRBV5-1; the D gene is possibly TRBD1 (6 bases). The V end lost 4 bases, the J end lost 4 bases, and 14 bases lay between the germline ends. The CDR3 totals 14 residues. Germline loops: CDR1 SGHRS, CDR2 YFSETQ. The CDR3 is CASSLRDKSYGYTF. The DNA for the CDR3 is TGCGCCAGCAGCCTTCGGGACAAGTCCTATGGCTACACCTTC.

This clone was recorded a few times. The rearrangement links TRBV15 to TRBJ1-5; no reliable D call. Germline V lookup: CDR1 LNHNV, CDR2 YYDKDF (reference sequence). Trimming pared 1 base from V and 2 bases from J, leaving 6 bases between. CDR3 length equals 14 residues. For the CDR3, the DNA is TGTGCCACCAGCAGAGGGATAGGCAATCAGCCCCAGCATTTT. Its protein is CATSRGIGNQPQHF.

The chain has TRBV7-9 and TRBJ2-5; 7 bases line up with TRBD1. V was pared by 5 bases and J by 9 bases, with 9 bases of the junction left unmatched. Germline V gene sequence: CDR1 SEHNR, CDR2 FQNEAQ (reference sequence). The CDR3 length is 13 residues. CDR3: CASSPGQPGAQYF. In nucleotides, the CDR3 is TGTGCCAGCAGCCCGGGACAGCCCGGGGCCCAGTACTTC.

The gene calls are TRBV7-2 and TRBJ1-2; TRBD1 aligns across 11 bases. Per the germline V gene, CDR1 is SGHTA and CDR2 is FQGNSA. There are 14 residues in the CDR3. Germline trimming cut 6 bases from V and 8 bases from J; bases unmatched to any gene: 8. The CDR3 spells CASSKPGQGEGYTF. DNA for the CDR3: TGTGCCAGCAGTAAGCCGGGACAGGGGGAAGGCTACACCTTC.

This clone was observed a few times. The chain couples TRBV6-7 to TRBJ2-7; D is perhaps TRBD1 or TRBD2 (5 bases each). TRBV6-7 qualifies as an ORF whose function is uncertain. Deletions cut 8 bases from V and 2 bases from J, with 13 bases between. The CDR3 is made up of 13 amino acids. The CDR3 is CASCRDATYEQYF. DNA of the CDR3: TGTGCCAGCTGCCGGGACGCAACCTACGAGCAGTACTTC.

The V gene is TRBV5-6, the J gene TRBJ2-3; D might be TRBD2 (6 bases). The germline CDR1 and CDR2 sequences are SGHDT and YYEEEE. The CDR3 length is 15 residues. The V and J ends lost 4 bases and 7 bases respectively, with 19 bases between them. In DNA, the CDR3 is TGTGCCAGCAGCGGCACGCACGGGGGATCAAATACGCAGTATTTT. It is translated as CASSGTHGGSNTQYF.

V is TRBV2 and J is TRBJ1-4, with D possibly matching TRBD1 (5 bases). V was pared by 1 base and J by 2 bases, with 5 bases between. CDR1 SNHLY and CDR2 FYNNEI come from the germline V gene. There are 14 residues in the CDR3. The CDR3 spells CASSEGGTNEKLFF. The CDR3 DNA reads TGTGCCAGCAGTGAAGGGGGGACTAATGAAAAACTGTTTTTT.

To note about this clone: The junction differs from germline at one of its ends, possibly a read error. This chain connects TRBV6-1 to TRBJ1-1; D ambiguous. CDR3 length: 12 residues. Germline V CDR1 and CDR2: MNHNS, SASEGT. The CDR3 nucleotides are TGTGCCAGCAGTCAAGCCCCCAGGGAAGCTTTCTTT. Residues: CASSQAPREAFF.

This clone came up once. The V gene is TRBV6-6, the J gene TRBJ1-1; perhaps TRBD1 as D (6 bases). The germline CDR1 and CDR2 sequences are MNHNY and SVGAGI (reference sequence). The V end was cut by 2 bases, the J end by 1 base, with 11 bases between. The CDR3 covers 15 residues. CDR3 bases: TGTGCCAGCAGTTACGGTGGGACACAGAACACTGAAGCTTTCTTT. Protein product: CASSYGGTQNTEAFF.

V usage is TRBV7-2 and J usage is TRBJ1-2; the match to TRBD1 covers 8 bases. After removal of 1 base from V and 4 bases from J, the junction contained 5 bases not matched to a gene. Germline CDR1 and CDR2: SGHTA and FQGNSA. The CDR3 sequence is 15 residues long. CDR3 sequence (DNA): TGTGCCAGCAGCTTAGGCCAGGGGGCTTTCTATGGCTACACCTTC. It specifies CASSLGQGAFYGYTF. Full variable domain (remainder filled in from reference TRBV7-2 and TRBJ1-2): GAGVSQSPSNKVTEKGKDVELRCDPISGHTALYWYRQSLGQGLEFLIYFQGNSAPDKSGLPSDRFSAERTGGSVSTLTIQRTQQEDSAVYLCASSLGQGAFYGYTFGSGTRLTVV.

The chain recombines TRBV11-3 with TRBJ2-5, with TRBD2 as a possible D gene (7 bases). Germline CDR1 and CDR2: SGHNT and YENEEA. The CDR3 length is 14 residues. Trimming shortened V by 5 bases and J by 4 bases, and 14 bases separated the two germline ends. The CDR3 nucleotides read TGTGCCAGCAGCACCGGGGGGCCGGGAGAGACCCAGTACTTC. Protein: CASSTGGPGETQYF.

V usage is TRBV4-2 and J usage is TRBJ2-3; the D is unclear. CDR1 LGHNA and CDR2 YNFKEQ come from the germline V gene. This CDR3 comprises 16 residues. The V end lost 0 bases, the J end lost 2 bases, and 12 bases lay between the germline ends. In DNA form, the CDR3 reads TGTGCCAGCAGCCAAGATCTCCTACTACTCACAGATACGCAGTATTTT. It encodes CASSQDLLLLTDTQYF.

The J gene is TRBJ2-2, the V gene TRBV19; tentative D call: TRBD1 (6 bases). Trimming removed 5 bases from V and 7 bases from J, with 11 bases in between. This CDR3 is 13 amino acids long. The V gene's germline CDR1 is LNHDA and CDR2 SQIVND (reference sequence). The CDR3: CASSRQGYGELFF. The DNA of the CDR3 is TGTGCCAGTAGTCGTCAGGGGTACGGGGAGCTGTTTTTT.

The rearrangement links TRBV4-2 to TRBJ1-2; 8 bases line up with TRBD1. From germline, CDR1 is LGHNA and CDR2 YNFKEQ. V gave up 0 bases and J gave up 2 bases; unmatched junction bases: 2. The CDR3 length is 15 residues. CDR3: CASSQDYRGNYGYTF. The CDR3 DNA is TGTGCCAGCAGCCAAGACTACAGGGGGAACTATGGCTACACCTTC.

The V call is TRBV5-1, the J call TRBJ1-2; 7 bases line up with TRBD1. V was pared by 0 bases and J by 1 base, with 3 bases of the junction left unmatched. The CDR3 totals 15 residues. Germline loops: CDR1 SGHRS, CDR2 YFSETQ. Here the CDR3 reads CASSLVTGNNYGYTF. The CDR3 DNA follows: TGCGCCAGCAGCTTGGTGACAGGGAATAACTATGGCTACACCTTC.

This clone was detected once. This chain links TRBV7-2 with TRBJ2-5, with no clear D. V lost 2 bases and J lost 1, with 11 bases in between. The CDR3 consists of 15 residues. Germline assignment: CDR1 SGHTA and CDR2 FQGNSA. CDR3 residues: CASSLRDGRQETQYF. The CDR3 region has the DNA TGTGCCAGCAGCTTAAGGGATGGGCGCCAAGAGACCCAGTACTTC. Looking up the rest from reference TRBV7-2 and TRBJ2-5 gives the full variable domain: GAGVSQSPSNKVTEKGKDVELRCDPISGHTALYWYRQSLGQGLEFLIYFQGNSAPDKSGLPSDRFSAERTGGSVSTLTIQRTQQEDSAVYLCASSLRDGRQETQYFGPGTRLLVL.

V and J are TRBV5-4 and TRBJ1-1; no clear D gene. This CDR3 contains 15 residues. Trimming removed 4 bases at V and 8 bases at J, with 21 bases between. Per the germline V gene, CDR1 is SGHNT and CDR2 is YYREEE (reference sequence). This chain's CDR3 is CASSPGGTTASEAFF. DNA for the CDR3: TGTGCCAGCAGCCCAGGAGGAACAACAGCATCCGAAGCTTTCTTT.

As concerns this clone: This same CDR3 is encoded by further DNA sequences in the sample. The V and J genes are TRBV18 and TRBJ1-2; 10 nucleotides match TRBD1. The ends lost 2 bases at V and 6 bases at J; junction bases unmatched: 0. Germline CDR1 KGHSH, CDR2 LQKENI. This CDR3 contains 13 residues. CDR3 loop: CASSPGQGDGYTF. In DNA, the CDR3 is TGTGCCAGCTCACCAGGACAGGGGGATGGCTACACCTTC.

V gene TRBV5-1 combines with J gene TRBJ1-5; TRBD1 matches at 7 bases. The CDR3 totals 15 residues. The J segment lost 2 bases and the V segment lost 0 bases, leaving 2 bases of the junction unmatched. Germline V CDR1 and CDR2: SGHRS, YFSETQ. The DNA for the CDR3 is TGCGCCAGCAGCTTGGGGACAGGCGGCAATCAGCCCCAGCATTTT. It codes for CASSLGTGGNQPQHF.

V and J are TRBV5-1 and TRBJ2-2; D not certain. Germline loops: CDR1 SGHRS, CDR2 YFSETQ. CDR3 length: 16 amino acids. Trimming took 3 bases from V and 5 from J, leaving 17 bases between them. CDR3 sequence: CASSSPFGLLTGELFF. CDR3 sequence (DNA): TGCGCCAGCAGCTCCCCCTTCGGCCTATTGACCGGGGAGCTGTTTTTT.

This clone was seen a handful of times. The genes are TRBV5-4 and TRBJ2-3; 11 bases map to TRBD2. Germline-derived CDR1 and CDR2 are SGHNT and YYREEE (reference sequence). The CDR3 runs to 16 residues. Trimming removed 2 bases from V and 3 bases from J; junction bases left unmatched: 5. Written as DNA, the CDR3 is TGTGCCAGCAGCTTCCGACTAGCGGGAACGACAGATACGCAGTATTTT. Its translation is CASSFRLAGTTDTQYF.

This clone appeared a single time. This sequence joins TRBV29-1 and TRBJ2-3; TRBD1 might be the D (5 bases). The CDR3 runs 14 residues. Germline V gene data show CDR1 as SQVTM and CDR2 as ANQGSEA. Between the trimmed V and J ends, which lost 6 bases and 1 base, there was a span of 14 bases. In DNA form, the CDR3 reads TGCAGCGTCCGCAGCCAGGGTGGCACAGATACGCAGTATTTT. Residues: CSVRSQGGTDTQYF.